What follows are 27 T cell receptor beta chains derived from one specimen sequenced in a study of identical twins. TCRdb fed the 5' RACE reads into MiXCR, producing one record per CDR3 protein. The sample includes some 100,000 distinct CDR3 sequences, under 7% seen only once; the top ten take 12%. Sequences were obtained from memory T cells sorted from blood. The receptors stem from a woman between 45 and 65 years old in good health.

At least ten counts were recorded for this clonotype. J is TRBJ2-1 and V is TRBV7-3, with TRBD1 identical over 11 bases. In germline, CDR1 is SGHTA, CDR2 FQGTGA. The ends lost 4 bases at V and 8 bases at J; junction bases unmatched: 13. This CDR3 comprises 17 residues. The CDR3 coding sequence is TGTGCCAGCAGCTCCCTACCCGGGACAGGGGGAATAGATGAGCAGTTCTTC. Translated: CASSSLPGTGGIDEQFF.

This clonotype was counted many times. V usage is TRBV29-1 and J usage is TRBJ1-2; TRBD1 is a possible D gene (5 bases). Trimming left V 3 bases short and J 1 base short, with 18 bases between. This CDR3 region has 16 residues. CDR1 is SQVTM and CDR2 is ANQGSEA in the germline V gene. CDR3 in amino acids: CSVDKRDRGVNYGYTF. Written as DNA, the CDR3 is TGCAGCGTTGATAAGAGGGATCGGGGGGTTAACTATGGCTACACCTTC.

This clonotype was counted at least ten times. This chain uses TRBV6-1 with TRBJ1-2; D is uncertain. Germline V gene sequence: CDR1 MNHNS, CDR2 SASEGT. The CDR3 spans 15 residues. Deletions cut 5 bases from V and 4 bases from J, with 17 bases between. In nucleotides, the CDR3 is TGTGCCAGCAGTCTCGAAAATCGGGGTACCTATGGCTACACCTTC. Translation: CASSLENRGTYGYTF.

This clonotype was observed many times. The chain links TRBV20-1 to TRBJ2-3, with 11 bases identical to TRBD2. CDR1 is DFQATT and CDR2 is SNEGSKA in the germline V gene (reference sequence). Unmatched junction bases numbered 12, after V lost 5 bases and J lost 8 bases. The CDR3 is made up of 15 amino acids. The CDR3 nucleotides are TGCAGTGCTCCAATGACTAGCGGGGCCGTCTCTACGCAGTATTTT. Amino acid sequence: CSAPMTSGAVSTQYF.

The gene calls are TRBV19 and TRBJ2-3; D possibly matches TRBD1 or TRBD2 (6 bases each). This CDR3 has 15 residues. Germline V gene lookup returns CDR1 LNHDA and CDR2 SQIVND (reference sequence). The CDR3 sequence: CRIRLGGVGPDTQYF. CDR3 in DNA: TGTCGAATCCGGCTCGGGGGCGTTGGGCCAGATACGCAGTATTTT.

There are many counts of this clonotype. The chain joins TRBV12-3 or TRBV12-4 to TRBJ1-1; TRBD1 is a possible D gene (6 bases). V was trimmed by 6 bases and J by 5 bases, leaving 16 bases between them. The CDR3 spans 14 residues. As DNA, the CDR3 is TGTGCCAGCAGCCCCCAACAGGGAATTACTGAAGCTTTCTTT. It specifies CASSPQQGITEAFF.

This clonotype was seen a handful of times. Relative to the germline gene, one junction end is altered; a read error may explain this. The chain carries TRBV7-9 and TRBJ2-5; the match to TRBD2 covers 10 bases. Germline V gene sequence: CDR1 SEHNR, CDR2 FQNEAQ (reference sequence). The CDR3 runs 14 residues. Here the CDR3 reads CASRLAGDQETLYF. Here the CDR3 DNA reads TGTGCCAGCAGGCTAGCGGGGGACCAAGAGACCCTGTACTTC. The full variable domain, with the rest looked up from reference TRBV7-9 and TRBJ2-5, is DTGVSQNPRHKITKRGQNVTFRCDPISEHNRLYWYRQTLGQGPEFLTYFQNEAQLEKSRLLSDRFSAERPKGSFSTLEIQRTEQGDSAMYLCASRLAGDQETLYFGPGTRLLVL.

This chain uses TRBV5-1 with TRBJ2-7, with D possibly being TRBD1 or TRBD2 (6 bases each). Germline V gene data show CDR1 as SGHRS and CDR2 as YFSETQ. Trimming left V 4 bases short and J 1 base short, with 21 bases between. The CDR3 covers 17 residues. The CDR3 region is CASSRGLVGPWSYEQYV. The DNA for the CDR3 is TGCGCCAGCAGCCGGGGGCTCGTGGGCCCTTGGTCCTACGAGCAGTACGTC.

This clonotype has a count of ten or more. The genes are TRBV5-1 and TRBJ2-6; 11 nucleotides match TRBD1. V lost 1 base and J lost 0; bases outside the gene matches: 9. The CDR3 loop spans 20 amino acids. The germline gives CDR1 SGHRS, CDR2 YFSETQ. DNA for the CDR3: TGCGCCAGCAGCTTGTTGGTGTTGGGGACAGGGGGCTCTGGGGCCAACGTCCTGACTTTC. This translates into CASSLLVLGTGGSGANVLTF.

On this clonotype itself: With a much larger clone just one base away, this may be a read error. The missing conserved phenylalanine or tryptophan at the end of this CDR3 makes a read error likely. The chain combines TRBV10-3 with TRBJ2-7; 8 nucleotides align to TRBD1. Germline-derived CDR1 and CDR2 are ENHRY and SYGVKD. V was clipped by 10 bases and J by 5 bases; unmatched bases: 4. The CDR3 covers 11 residues. CDR3 sequence: CATTGDDEQYY. CDR3 DNA: TGTGCCACGACAGGGGATGACGAGCAGTACTAC.

Ten or more counts support this clonotype. CDR3 sequence reads: CATSDTGGAQGETQYF. CDR3 nucleotides: TGTGCCACCAGTGATACAGGGGGGGCCCAGGGAGAGACCCAGTACTTC. The V call is TRBV24-1, the J call TRBJ2-5, with D tentatively TRBD1 (8 bases). The CDR3 is made up of 16 amino acids. Germline V gene sequence: CDR1 KGHDR, CDR2 SFDVKD. Trimming removed 3 bases from V and 4 bases from J, with 17 bases in between.

This clonotype was seen at least ten times. This rearrangement joins TRBV29-1 to TRBJ2-7, with D possibly TRBD2 on 5 matching bases. The CDR3 sequence is 10 residues long. V was pared by 4 bases and J by 6 bases, with 7 bases between. Per the germline V gene, CDR1 is SQVTM and CDR2 is ANQGSEA. Here the CDR3 reads CSVGGFEQYF. In DNA form, the CDR3 reads TGCAGCGTTGGAGGGTTCGAGCAGTACTTC.

The genes are TRBV11-2 and TRBJ2-1, with 7 nucleotides matching TRBD2. The CDR3 length is 18 residues. The trim removed 5 bases at V and 4 bases at J, leaving 17 bases unmatched. Looked up from germline, CDR1 is SGHAT and CDR2 is FQNNGV. The CDR3 bases are TGTGCCAGCAGCCTTCGCCCCGGGACTACCAACCTATACAATGAGCAGTTCTTC. Amino acids: CASSLRPGTTNLYNEQFF.

CDR3 nucleotides: TGCAGTGCTAGCAAGGGGAAGATAGATGGCTACACCTTC. This sequence encodes CSASKGKIDGYTF. V gene TRBV20-1 combines with J gene TRBJ1-2, with D maybe TRBD1 (5 bases). This CDR3 contains 13 residues. The germline V and J ends were trimmed by 3 bases and 6 bases, with 14 bases remaining between them. Per the germline V gene, CDR1 is DFQATT and CDR2 is SNEGSKA (reference sequence).

The chain is built from TRBV2 and TRBJ1-4; TRBD1 matches 9 bases. V gave up 10 bases and J gave up 6 bases; unmatched junction bases: 9. The CDR3 consists of 14 residues. The germline gives CDR1 SNHLY, CDR2 FYNNEI. CDR3 amino acids: CATSGQGIDEKLFF. CDR3 in DNA: TGTGCCACCTCGGGACAGGGCATCGATGAAAAACTGTTTTTT.

There are many counts of this clonotype. The V gene is TRBV10-2, the J gene TRBJ2-1, with TRBD2 identical over 8 bases. CDR1 WSHSY and CDR2 SAAADI come from the germline V gene. V gave up 4 bases and J gave up 10 bases; unmatched junction bases: 6. This CDR3 contains 13 residues. CDR3 coding DNA: TGCGCCAGCAGTGGAGGACTAGCTCTCGAGCAGTTCTTC. This translates into CASSGGLALEQFF.

The rearrangement joins TRBV19 to TRBJ2-7, with D maybe TRBD1 (6 bases). The CDR3 is made up of 16 amino acids. The germline V gene has CDR1 LNHDA and CDR2 SQIVND (reference sequence). V was clipped by 6 bases and J by 4 bases, with 22 bases between them. CDR3 DNA sequence: TGTGCCAGTAGCCGAGGGACAACTGGTGGGTCTTACGAGCAGTACTTC. It yields the protein CASSRGTTGGSYEQYF.

This clonotype came up many times. The CDR3 DNA is TGTGCCAGCAGCTTTGATACGGGAGCCATACTCCACTTT. Translated, it gives CASSFDTGAILHF. The chain has TRBV7-9 and TRBJ1-6; D unresolved. The length of the CDR3 is 13 residues. Germline V CDR1 and CDR2: SEHNR, FQNEAQ (reference sequence). V was cut by 3 bases and J by 16 bases, with 16 bases left in between.

This clonotype was detected once. CDR3 in amino acids: CAISESVVETQYF. In DNA, the CDR3 is TGTGCCATCAGTGAATCGGTTGTAGAGACCCAGTACTTC. The V call is TRBV10-3, the J call TRBJ2-5; D gene ambiguous. CDR1 is ENHRY and CDR2 is SYGVKD in the germline V gene. The CDR3 is 13 residues long. V lost 3 bases and J 4 bases, leaving 9 bases between the germline ends.

This clonotype occurred many times. This rearrangement joins TRBV20-1 to TRBJ1-1; the D gene is possibly TRBD1 (6 bases). The V end was cut by 6 bases, the J end by 0 bases, with 17 bases between. The length of the CDR3 is 15 residues. The germline gives CDR1 DFQATT, CDR2 SNEGSKA (reference sequence). CDR3 in amino acids: CSATGAIGLNTEAFF. The CDR3 DNA reads as TGCAGTGCGACGGGGGCCATTGGGTTGAACACTGAAGCTTTCTTT.

There are many counts of this clonotype. V and J are TRBV12-3 or TRBV12-4 and TRBJ2-5, with 10 nucleotides matching TRBD2. V shed 5 bases, J shed 5 bases, and the junction held 5 bases outside the gene matches. CDR3 size: 14 residues. CDR3 amino acids: CASSVSGRRETQYF. DNA of the CDR3: TGTGCCAGCAGTGTTAGCGGGAGGAGGGAGACCCAGTACTTC.

This clonotype occurred many times. The CDR3 protein is CASSLPAQGAFF. In DNA form, the CDR3 reads TGTGCCAGCAGTTTACCGGCCCAGGGAGCTTTCTTT. The chain is built from TRBV12-3 or TRBV12-4 and TRBJ1-1; maybe TRBD1 (5 bases). This CDR3 region has 12 residues. V was clipped by 2 bases and J by 10 bases, with 11 bases between them.

This clonotype was counted at least ten times. The rearrangement joins TRBV9 to TRBJ2-2; 12 nucleotides align to TRBD2. V was pared by 9 bases and J by 6 bases, with 6 bases of the junction left unmatched. CDR1 SGDLS and CDR2 YYNGEE come from the germline V gene. This CDR3 spans 14 amino acids. The CDR3 bases are TGTGCCACGAGACTAGCGGGAGATTCCGGGGAGCTGTTTTTT. Its translation is CATRLAGDSGELFF. Drawing the rest from reference TRBV9 and TRBJ2-2, the complete variable domain is DSGVTQTPKHLITATGQRVTLRCSPRSGDLSVYWYQQSLDQGLQFLIQYYNGEERAKGNILERFSAQQFPDLHSELNLSSLELGDSALYFCATRLAGDSGELFFGEGSRLTVL.

At least ten counts were recorded for this clonotype. The CDR3 nucleotides read TGTGCCAGCAGTGACTCGGGGCGGGCCAGCACAGATACGCAGTATTTT. Protein sequence: CASSDSGRASTDTQYF. V gene TRBV6-4 combines with J gene TRBJ2-3; the D call may be TRBD1 or TRBD2 (5 bases each). Germline loops: CDR1 MRHNA, CDR2 SNTAGT. V was pared by 0 bases and J by 0 bases, with 10 bases between. The CDR3 consists of 16 residues.

This clonotype was recorded at least ten times. The V gene is TRBV5-4, the J gene TRBJ1-2; 10 nucleotides agree with TRBD1. Trimming took 0 bases from V and 6 from J; bases not matched to a gene: 8. The germline CDR1 and CDR2 sequences are SGHNT and YYREEE (reference sequence). The CDR3 length is 16 residues. The CDR3 loop is CASSLGTGGSWDGYTF. The CDR3, as DNA: TGTGCCAGCAGCTTGGGGACAGGGGGATCCTGGGATGGCTACACCTTC. Supplemented by reference TRBV5-4 and TRBJ1-2, the full variable domain reads ETGVTQSPTHLIKTRGQQVTLRCSSQSGHNTVSWYQQALGQGPQFIFQYYREEENGRGNFPPRFSGLQFPNYSSELNVNALELDDSALYLCASSLGTGGSWDGYTFGSGTRLTVV.

The table lists this clonotype with many counts. The gene calls are TRBV11-2 and TRBJ2-7; 8 bases map to TRBD2. This CDR3 spans 16 amino acids. Germline V gene data show CDR1 as SGHAT and CDR2 as FQNNGV. V lost 1 base and J lost 5; bases outside the gene matches: 10. This CDR3 is CASSLVLGGAGNEQYF. CDR3 bases: TGTGCCAGCAGCTTAGTCCTCGGGGGGGCTGGGAACGAGCAGTACTTC.

This clonotype was seen many times. The chain carries TRBV5-5 and TRBJ2-5; no definite D call. Trimming left V 3 bases short and J 4 bases short, with 19 bases between. This CDR3 is 16 amino acids long. Per the germline V gene, CDR1 is SGHKS and CDR2 is YYEKEE (reference sequence). As DNA, the CDR3 is TGTGCCAGCAGCTCCGGGCCCGTCGTCCAAAGAGAGACCCAGTACTTC. It codes for CASSSGPVVQRETQYF.